This TCR beta chain was recorded in a study of blood T cell repertoires in COVID-19. Assay used: immunoSEQ multiplex PCR; TCRdb lists only in-frame clones, some missing. This repertoire shows some 300,000 clones, about 91% found once; its top ten account for approximately 6.6%. Trimming took off 2 bases at V and 7 bases at J, with 16 bases between the two ends. This CDR3 contains 14 residues. Germline V gene sequence: CDR1 SGHDT, CDR2 YYEEEE. This clonotype was sampled from a woman aged 25 to 39 who had recovered from COVID-19. The sequenced sample consisted of peripheral blood. The chain combines TRBV5-6 with TRBJ2-7; TRBD1 is a possible D gene (6 bases). The CDR3 reads CASSFRGGTGEQYF. The CDR3 DNA reads TGTGCCAGCAGCTTCCGAGGGGGAACGGGGGAGCAGTACTTC.